This TCR beta chain originates from a study of PD-L1 blockade in urothelial cancer. Study context: Prior chemotherapy regimens per patient numbered 0 to 3.

V dropped 3 bases and J dropped 6 bases, with 17 bases sitting between them. CDR1 and CDR2 (germline): SEHNR, FQNEAQ (reference sequence). The CDR3 consists of 15 residues. The sample's time point: peripheral blood 6 weeks after treatment start. Patients had urothelial carcinoma that was locally advanced or metastatic. Sequenced by immunoSEQ multiplex PCR; TCRdb stores in-frame clones only, minus some. The data hold around 53,000 clones, with 70% to 85% observed a single time. V usage is TRBV7-9 and J usage is TRBJ2-5, with D perhaps TRBD2 (5 bases). This receptor was identified in a man aged 50 or older with urothelial cancer. The starting material was PBMCs, obtained around atezolizumab (anti-PD-L1) treatment. CDR3 region: CASSLVTTTSQTQYF. CDR3 DNA: TGTGCCAGCAGCTTGGTAACGACTACCTCTCAGACCCAGTACTTC.